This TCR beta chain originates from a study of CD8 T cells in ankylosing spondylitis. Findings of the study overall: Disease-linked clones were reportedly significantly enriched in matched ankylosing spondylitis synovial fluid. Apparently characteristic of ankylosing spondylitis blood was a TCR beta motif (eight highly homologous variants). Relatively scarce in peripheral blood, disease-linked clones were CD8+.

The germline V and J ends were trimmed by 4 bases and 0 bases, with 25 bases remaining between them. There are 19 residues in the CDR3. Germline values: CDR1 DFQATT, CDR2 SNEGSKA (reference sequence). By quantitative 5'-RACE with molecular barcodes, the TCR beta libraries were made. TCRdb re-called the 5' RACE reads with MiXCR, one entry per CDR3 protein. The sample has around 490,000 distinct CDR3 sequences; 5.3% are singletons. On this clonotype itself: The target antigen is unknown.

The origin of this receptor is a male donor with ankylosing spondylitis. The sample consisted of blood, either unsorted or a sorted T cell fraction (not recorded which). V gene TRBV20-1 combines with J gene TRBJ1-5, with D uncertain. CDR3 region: CSANFHQPGSTISNQPQHF. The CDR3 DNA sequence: TGCAGTGCTAATTTCCATCAGCCGGGATCTACTATTAGCAATCAGCCCCAGCATTTT.